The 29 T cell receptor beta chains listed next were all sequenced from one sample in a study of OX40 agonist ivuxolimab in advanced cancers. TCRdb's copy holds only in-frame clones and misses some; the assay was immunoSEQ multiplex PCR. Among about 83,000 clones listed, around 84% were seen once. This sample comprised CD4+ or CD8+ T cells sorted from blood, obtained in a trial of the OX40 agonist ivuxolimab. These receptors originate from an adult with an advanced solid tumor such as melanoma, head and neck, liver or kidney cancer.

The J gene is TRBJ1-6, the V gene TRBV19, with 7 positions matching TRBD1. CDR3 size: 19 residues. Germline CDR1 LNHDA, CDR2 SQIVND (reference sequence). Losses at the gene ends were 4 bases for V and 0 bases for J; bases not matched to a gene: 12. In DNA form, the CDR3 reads TGTGCCAGTAGTAACCCGTCGACAGGGCCTCGCTCCTATAATTCACCCCTCCACTTT. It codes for CASSNPSTGPRSYNSPLHF.

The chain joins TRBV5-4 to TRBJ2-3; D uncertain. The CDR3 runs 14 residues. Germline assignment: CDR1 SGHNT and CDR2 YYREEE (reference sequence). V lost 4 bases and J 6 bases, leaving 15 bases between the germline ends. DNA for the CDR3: TGTGCCAGCAGCGTTCGTGTGAGCGCCGATACGCAGTATTTT. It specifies CASSVRVSADTQYF.

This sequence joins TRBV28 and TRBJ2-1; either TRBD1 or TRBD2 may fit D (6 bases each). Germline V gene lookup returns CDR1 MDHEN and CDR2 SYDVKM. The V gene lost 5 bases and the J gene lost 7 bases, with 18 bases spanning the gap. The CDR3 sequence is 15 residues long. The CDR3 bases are TGTGCCAGCAGTGGCCCGGAGGGGGGCCGGAATGAGCAGTTCTTC. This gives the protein CASSGPEGGRNEQFF.

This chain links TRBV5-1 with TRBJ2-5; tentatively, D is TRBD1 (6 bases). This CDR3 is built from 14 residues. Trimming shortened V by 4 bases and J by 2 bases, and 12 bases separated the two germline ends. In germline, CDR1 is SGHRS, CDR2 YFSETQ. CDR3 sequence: CASSLGGRQETQYF. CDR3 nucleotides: TGCGCCAGCAGCCTAGGGGGAAGGCAAGAGACCCAGTACTTC.

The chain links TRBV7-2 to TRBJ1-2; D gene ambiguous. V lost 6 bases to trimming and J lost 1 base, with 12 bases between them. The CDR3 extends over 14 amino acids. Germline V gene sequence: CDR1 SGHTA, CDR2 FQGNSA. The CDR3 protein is CASSSDGFNYGYTF. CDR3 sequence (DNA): TGTGCCAGCAGTTCCGACGGTTTTAACTATGGCTACACCTTC.

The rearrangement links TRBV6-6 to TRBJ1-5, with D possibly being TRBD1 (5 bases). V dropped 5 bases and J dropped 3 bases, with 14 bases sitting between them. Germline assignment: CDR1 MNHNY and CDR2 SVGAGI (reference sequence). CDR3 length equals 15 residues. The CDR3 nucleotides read TGTGCCAGCAGTCCCGGGGGAGGGTTCAATCAGCCCCAGCATTTT. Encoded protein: CASSPGGGFNQPQHF.

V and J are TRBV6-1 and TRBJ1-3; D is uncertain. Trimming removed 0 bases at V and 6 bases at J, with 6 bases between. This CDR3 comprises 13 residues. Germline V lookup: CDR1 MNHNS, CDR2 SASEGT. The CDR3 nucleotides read TGTGCCAGCAGTGAAGCGTGGACAAACACCATATATTTT. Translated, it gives CASSEAWTNTIYF.

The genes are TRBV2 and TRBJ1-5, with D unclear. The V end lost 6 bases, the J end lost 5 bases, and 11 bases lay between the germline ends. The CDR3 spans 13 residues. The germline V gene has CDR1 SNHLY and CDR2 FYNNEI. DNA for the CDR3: TGTGCCAGCAGGATACAAGAGGATCAGCCCCAGCATTTT. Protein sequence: CASRIQEDQPQHF.

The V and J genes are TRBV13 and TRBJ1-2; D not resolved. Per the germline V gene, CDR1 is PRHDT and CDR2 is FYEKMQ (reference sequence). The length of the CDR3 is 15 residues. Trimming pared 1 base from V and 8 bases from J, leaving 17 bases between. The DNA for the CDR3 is TGTGCCAGCAGCTTAGAAGGGCGGGCCTCGGGGGGCTACACCTTC. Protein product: CASSLEGRASGGYTF.

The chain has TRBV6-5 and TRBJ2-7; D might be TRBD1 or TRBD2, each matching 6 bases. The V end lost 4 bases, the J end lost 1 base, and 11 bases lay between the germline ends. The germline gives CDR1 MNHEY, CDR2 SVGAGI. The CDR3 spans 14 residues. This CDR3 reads CASSWGAPSYEQYF. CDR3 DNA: TGTGCCAGCAGTTGGGGGGCGCCGTCCTACGAGCAGTACTTC.

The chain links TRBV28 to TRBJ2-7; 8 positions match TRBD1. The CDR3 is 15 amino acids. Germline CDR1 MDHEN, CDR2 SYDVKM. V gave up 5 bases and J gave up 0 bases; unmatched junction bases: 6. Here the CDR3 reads CASSEAGTGSYEQYF. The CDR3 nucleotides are TGTGCCAGCAGTGAGGCCGGGACAGGCTCCTACGAGCAGTACTTC. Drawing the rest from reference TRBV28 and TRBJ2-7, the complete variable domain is DVKVTQSSRYLVKRTGEKVFLECVQDMDHENMFWYRQDPGLGLRLIYFSYDVKMKEKGDIPEGYSVSREKKERFSLILESASTNQTSMYLCASSEAGTGSYEQYFGPGTRLTVT.

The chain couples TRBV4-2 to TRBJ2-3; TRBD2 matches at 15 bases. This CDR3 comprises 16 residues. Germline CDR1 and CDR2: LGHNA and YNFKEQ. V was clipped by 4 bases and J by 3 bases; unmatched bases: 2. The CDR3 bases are TGTGCCAGCAGCCTGGGGACTAGCGGGGGGACAGATACGCAGTATTTT. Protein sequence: CASSLGTSGGTDTQYF.

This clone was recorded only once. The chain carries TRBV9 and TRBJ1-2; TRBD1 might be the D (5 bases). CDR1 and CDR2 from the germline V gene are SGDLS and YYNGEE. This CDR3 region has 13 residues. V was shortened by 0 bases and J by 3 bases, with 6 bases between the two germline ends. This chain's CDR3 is CASSVGGYYGYTF. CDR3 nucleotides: TGTGCCAGCAGCGTAGGGGGGTACTATGGCTACACCTTC. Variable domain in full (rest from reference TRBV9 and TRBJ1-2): DSGVTQTPKHLITATGQRVTLRCSPRSGDLSVYWYQQSLDQGLQFLIQYYNGEERAKGNILERFSAQQFPDLHSELNLSSLELGDSALYFCASSVGGYYGYTFGSGTRLTVV.

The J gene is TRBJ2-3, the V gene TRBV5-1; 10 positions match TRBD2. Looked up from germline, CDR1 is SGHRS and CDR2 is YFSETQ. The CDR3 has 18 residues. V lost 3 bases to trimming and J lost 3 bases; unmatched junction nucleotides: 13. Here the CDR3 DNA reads TGCGCCAGCAGCTCGGACGGAGCGGGGGGGATAGCGACAGATACGCAGTATTTT. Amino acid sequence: CASSSDGAGGIATDTQYF.

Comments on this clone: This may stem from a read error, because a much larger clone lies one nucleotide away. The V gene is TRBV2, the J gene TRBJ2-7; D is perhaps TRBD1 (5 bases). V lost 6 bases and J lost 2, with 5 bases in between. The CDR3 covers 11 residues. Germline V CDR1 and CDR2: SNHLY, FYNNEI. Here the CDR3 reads CASRQAYEQYF. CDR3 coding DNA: TGTGCCAGCAGACAGGCCTACGAGCAGTACTTC. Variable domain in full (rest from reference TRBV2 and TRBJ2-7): EPEVTQTPSHQVTQMGQEVILRCVPISNHLYFYWYRQILGQKVEFLVSFYNNEISEKSEIFDDQFSVERPDGSNFTLKIRSTKLEDSAMYFCASRQAYEQYFGPGTRLTVT.

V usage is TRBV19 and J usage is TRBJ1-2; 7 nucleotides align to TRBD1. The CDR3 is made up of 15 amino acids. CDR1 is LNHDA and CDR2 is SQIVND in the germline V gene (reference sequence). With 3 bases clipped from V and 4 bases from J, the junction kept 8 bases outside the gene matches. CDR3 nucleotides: TGTGCCAGTAGTATCGACGCGACAGGGACCTATGGCTACACCTTC. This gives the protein CASSIDATGTYGYTF.

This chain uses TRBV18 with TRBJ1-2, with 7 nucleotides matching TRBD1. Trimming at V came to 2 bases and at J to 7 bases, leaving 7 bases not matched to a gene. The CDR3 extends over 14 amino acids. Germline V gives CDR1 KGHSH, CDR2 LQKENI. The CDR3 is CASSPEYRGGGYTF. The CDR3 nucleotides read TGTGCCAGCTCACCAGAGTACAGGGGAGGTGGCTACACCTTC.

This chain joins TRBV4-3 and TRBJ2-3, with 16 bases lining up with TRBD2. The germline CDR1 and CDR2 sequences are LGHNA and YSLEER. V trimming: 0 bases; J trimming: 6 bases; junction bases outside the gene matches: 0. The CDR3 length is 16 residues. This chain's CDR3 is CASSQEGLAGGDTQYF. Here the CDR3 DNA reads TGCGCCAGCAGCCAAGAGGGACTAGCGGGGGGGGATACGCAGTATTTT.

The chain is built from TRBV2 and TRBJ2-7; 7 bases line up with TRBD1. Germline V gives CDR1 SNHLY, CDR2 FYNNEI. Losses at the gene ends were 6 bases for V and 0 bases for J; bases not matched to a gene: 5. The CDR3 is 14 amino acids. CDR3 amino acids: CASRDRDASYEQYF. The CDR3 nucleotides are TGTGCCAGCAGAGACAGGGATGCCTCCTACGAGCAGTACTTC.

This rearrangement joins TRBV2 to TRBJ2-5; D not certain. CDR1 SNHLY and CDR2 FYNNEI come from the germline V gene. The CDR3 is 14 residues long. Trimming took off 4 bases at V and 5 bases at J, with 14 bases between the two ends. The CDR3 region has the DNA TGTGCCAGCAGTGGTTATGTAACCAAGGAGACCCAGTACTTC. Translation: CASSGYVTKETQYF.

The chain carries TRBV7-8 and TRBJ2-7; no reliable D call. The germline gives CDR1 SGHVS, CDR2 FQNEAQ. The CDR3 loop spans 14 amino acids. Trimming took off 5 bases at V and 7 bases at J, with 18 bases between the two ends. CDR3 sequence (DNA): TGTGCCAGCAGCGAACGGACCTTCAACGGGGAGCAGTACTTC. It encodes CASSERTFNGEQYF.

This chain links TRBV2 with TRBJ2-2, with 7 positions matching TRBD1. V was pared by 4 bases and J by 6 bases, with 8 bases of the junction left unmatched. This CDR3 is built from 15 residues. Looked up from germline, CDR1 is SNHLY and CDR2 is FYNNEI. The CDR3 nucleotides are TGTGCCAGCAGTGTTGGGCAGGGGGTCCCCGGGGAGCTGTTTTTT. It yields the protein CASSVGQGVPGELFF. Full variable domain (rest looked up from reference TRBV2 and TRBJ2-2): EPEVTQTPSHQVTQMGQEVILRCVPISNHLYFYWYRQILGQKVEFLVSFYNNEISEKSEIFDDQFSVERPDGSNFTLKIRSTKLEDSAMYFCASSVGQGVPGELFFGEGSRLTVL.

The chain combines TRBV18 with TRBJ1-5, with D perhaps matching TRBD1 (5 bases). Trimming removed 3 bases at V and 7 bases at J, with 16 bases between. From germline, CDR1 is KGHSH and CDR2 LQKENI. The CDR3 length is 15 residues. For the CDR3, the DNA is TGTGCCAGCTCACCCGGGTTAGGGGACGGACAGCCCCAGCATTTT. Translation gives CASSPGLGDGQPQHF.

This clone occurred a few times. The DNA of the CDR3 is TGTGCCAGCAGCCCGCGAGTAGGCGAGCAGTTCTTC. As protein: CASSPRVGEQFF. The rearrangement uses TRBV7-2 and TRBJ2-1; D remains unclear. The V gene lost 5 bases and the J gene lost 10 bases, with 12 bases spanning the gap. The CDR3 extends over 12 amino acids. The germline V gene has CDR1 SGHTA and CDR2 FQGNSA. The full variable domain, completed using reference TRBV7-2 and TRBJ2-1, is GAGVSQSPSNKVTEKGKDVELRCDPISGHTALYWYRQSLGQGLEFLIYFQGNSAPDKSGLPSDRFSAERTGGSVSTLTIQRTQQEDSAVYLCASSPRVGEQFFGPGTRLTVL.

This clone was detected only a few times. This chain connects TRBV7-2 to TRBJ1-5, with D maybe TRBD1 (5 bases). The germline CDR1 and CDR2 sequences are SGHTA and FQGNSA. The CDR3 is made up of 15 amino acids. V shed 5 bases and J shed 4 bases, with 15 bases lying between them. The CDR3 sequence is CASSPQGPLNQPQHF. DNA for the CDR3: TGTGCCAGCAGCCCTCAGGGCCCACTTAATCAGCCCCAGCATTTT.

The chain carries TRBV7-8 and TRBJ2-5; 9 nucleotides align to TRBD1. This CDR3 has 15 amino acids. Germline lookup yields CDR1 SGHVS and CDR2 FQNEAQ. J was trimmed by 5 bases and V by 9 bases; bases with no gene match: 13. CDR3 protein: CASKQGASRRETQYF. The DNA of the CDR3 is TGTGCCAGTAAACAGGGGGCGAGCCGACGGGAGACCCAGTACTTC.

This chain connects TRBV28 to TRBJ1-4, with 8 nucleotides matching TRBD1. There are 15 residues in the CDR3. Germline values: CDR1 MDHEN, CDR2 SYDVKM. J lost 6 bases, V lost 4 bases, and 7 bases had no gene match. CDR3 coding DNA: TGTGCCAGCAGTTCGTTACAGGGGGGGTATGAAAAACTGTTTTTT. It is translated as CASSSLQGGYEKLFF.

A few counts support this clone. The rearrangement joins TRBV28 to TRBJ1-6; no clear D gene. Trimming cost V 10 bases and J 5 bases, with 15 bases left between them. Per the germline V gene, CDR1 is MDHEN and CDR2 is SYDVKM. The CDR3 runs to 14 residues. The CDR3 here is CATLDGSHNSPLHF. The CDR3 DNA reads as TGTGCCACCCTGGATGGTAGTCATAATTCACCCCTCCACTTT.

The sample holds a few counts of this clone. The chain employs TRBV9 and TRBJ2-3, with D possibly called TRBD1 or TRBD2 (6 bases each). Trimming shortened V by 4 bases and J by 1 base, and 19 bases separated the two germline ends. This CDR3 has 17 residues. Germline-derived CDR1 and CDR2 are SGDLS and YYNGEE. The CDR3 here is CASSPRGSRGGTDTQYF. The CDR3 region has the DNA TGTGCCAGCAGCCCTCGGGGATCGAGGGGGGGCACAGATACGCAGTATTTT. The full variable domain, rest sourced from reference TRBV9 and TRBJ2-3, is DSGVTQTPKHLITATGQRVTLRCSPRSGDLSVYWYQQSLDQGLQFLIQYYNGEERAKGNILERFSAQQFPDLHSELNLSSLELGDSALYFCASSPRGSRGGTDTQYFGPGTRLTVL.